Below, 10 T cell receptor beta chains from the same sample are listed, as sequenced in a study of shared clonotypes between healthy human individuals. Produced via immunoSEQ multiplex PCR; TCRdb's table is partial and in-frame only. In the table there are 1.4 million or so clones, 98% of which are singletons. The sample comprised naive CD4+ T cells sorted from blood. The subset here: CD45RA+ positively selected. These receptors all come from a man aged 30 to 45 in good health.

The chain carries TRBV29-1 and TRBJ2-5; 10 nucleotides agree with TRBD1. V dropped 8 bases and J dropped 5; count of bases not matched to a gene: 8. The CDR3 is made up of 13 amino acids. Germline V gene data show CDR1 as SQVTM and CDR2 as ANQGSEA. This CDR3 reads CSTLGQGGETQYF. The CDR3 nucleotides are TGCAGCACCTTAGGACAGGGGGGGGAGACCCAGTACTTC.

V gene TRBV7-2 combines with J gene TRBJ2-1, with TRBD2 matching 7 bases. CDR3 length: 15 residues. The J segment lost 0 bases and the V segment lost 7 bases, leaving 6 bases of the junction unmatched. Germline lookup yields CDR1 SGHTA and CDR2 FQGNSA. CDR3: CASTSSGPSYNEQFF. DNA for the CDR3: TGTGCCAGCACCTCTAGCGGTCCCTCCTACAATGAGCAGTTCTTC. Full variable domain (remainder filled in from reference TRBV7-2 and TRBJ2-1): GAGVSQSPSNKVTEKGKDVELRCDPISGHTALYWYRQSLGQGLEFLIYFQGNSAPDKSGLPSDRFSAERTGGSVSTLTIQRTQQEDSAVYLCASTSSGPSYNEQFFGPGTRLTVL.

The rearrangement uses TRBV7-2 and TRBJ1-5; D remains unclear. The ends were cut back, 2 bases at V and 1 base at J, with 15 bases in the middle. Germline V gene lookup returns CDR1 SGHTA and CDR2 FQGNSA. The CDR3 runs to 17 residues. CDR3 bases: TGTGCCAGCAGCTTACGGTTCGAAAGCTGGAGCAATCAGCCCCAGCATTTT. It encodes CASSLRFESWSNQPQHF.

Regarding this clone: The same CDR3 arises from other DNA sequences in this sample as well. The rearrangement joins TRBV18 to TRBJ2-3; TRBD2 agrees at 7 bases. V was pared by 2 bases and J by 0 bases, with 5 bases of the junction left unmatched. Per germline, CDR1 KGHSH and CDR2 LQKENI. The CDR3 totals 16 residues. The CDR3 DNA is TGTGCCAGCTCACCAATTCCCGGGGGGAGCACAGATACGCAGTATTTT. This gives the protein CASSPIPGGSTDTQYF.

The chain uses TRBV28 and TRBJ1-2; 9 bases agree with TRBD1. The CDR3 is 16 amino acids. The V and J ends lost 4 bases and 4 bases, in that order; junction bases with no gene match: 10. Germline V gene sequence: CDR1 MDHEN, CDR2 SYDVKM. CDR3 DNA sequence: TGTGCCAGCAGTTCCCCCCCGGGACAGGGATTCTATGGCTACACCTTC. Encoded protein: CASSSPPGQGFYGYTF.

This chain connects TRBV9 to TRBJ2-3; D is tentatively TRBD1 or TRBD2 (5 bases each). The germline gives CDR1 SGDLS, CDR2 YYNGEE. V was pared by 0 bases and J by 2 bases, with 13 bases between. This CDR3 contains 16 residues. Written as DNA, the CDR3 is TGTGCCAGCAGCGTAGGTAGGGGACCCTCCACAGATACGCAGTATTTT. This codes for CASSVGRGPSTDTQYF.

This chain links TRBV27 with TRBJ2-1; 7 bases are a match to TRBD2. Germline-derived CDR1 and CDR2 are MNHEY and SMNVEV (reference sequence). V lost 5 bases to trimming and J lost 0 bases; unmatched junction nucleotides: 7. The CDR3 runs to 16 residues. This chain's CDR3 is CASSPPLASSYNEQFF. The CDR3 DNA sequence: TGTGCCAGCAGTCCGCCACTAGCGAGCTCCTACAATGAGCAGTTCTTC.

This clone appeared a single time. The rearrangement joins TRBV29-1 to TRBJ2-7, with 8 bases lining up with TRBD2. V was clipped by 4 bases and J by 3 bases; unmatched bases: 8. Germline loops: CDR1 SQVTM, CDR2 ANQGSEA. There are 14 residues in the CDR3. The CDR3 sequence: CSVGSAGGNYEQYF. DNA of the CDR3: TGCAGCGTTGGATCGGCGGGAGGCAACTACGAGCAGTACTTC.

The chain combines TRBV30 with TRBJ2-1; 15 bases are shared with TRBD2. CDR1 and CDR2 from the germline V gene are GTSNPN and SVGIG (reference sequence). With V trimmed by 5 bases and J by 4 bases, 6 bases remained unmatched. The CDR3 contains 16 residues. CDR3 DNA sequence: TGTGCCTGGTCCCCGGGACTAGCGGGAGGATACAATGAGCAGTTCTTC. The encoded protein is CAWSPGLAGGYNEQFF.

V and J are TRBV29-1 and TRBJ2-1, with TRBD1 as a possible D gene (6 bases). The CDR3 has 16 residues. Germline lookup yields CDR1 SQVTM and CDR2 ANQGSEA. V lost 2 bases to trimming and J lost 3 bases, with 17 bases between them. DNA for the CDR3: TGCAGCGTTGAACCCCTCGCAGGGGCCTACTACAATGAGCAGTTCTTC. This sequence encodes CSVEPLAGAYYNEQFF.